This T cell receptor beta chain was captured by sequencing in a study of blood T cell repertoires in COVID-19. Looking at the study overall: T cells, B-cell-depleted T cells, or PBMCs provided the cDNA or gDNA that served as material.

Generated by immunoSEQ multiplex PCR, the TCRdb table keeps only in-frame clones and is missing some. The sample shows about 83,000 clones, 65% to 85% of them seen only once. To note about this clone: The junction does not match germline at one end; this may be a read error.

Germline V lookup: CDR1 MNHNY, CDR2 SVGAGI (reference sequence). The CDR3 has 13 residues. Sequencing input: peripheral blood. This TCR came from a woman of 80 years or more with acute or convalescent COVID-19. The chain is built from TRBV6-6 and TRBJ1-1, with 9 bases aligning to TRBD1. In DNA form, the CDR3 reads TGTGCCAGCAGCCGTACAGGGGGCCGTGAATCTTTCTTT. Protein sequence: CASSRTGGRESFF.